This TCR beta chain was sequenced for a study of cytomegalovirus exposure and HLA in healthy donors. Whole-study findings and limits: Looking again later, the authors saw that most CMV-associated TCR beta chains seemed HLA-restricted.

Worth noting for this clone: Its antigen is not identified.

PCR employed 60 Vbeta and 13 Jbeta primers. Sequencing was performed with immunoSEQ multiplex PCR; in TCRdb, only in-frame clones are kept and a portion is missing. The table lists around 200,000 clones. J lost 8 bases, V lost 1 base, and 14 bases had no gene match. This CDR3 has 17 amino acids. The V gene's germline CDR1 is MDHEN and CDR2 SYDVKM. Healthy bone marrow donors made up the donor group. Although they were nominally healthy when sampled, donors likely had unrecorded immune exposures. V gene TRBV28 combines with J gene TRBJ2-3, with 8 bases aligning to TRBD2. The sequencing sample was made of PBMCs. This TCR was recovered from a woman aged 18-29 years in good health and CMV-seropositive. CDR3 sequence reads: CASSLSSGGRTWVTQYF. CDR3 in DNA: TGTGCCAGCAGTTTATCCAGCGGGGGCCGTACTTGGGTTACGCAGTATTTT.